This T cell receptor (beta chain) was profiled in a study of regulatory T cells in long-lasting Graves disease (dated by TCRdb to 2020 to 2023). Study-wide context: Patients with newly diagnosed Graves' disease had been on antithyroid drugs for under 3 months. Peripheral blood TCR sequencing and RNA sequencing compared persistent Graves' disease patients with newly diagnosed Graves' disease patients. The study was registered as a clinical trial and conducted in China. A total of about 35 samples underwent TCR sequencing: roughly 13 from persistent and 20 from newly diagnosed Graves' disease patients.

What the study reported, not specific to this receptor: Only peripheral blood was studied, because thyroid tissue, the primary lesion, was inaccessible. The authors acknowledged the small sample size as a limitation that may reduce accuracy. Only the TCR beta chain was sequenced and analyzed. Preferential use of TRBV28, TRBJ1-2 and TRBJ2-5 was observed in persistent disease, whereas TRBV20-1 and TRBJ2-1 were favored in newly diagnosed disease. A larger number of public clonotypes was shared among persistent patients (around 2,500) than among newly diagnosed patients (approximately 1,000). Lower TCR Shannon entropy and fewer highly expanded clones were observed in persistent Graves' disease patients than in newly diagnosed patients, which suggested clonal expansion.

The cysteine opens and the phenylalanine closes a CDR3 of 12 amino acids. Of the read, only the CDR3 DNA is kept; its 36 bases are in frame from base 1. Based on the germline V gene, the CDR1 and CDR2 sequences are MNHEY and SVGEGT. A distance of 9 bases separates the germline ends of V and J, which lose 2 bases and 8 bases respectively. A note on this clonotype: Its antigen target is currently unknown. Per-base quality was not reported, and no clone a single base away is much larger than it.

Interpreted using the paper, the time point label stands for: newly diagnosed GD, antithyroid drugs for less than 3 months. For both TCR sequencing and RNA sequencing, RNA was extracted from PBMCs in TRIzol. The diagnosis of Graves' disease was made according to American Thyroid Association guidelines. Patients were recruited from an endocrinology department in Xi'an, China. Each patient gave approximately 8.8 milliliters of peripheral blood, collected in an EDTA anticoagulant tube. PBMCs were isolated by Ficoll Paque Plus density gradient separation without further T cell sorting. An Agilent 2100 Bioanalyzer and agarose gel were used to check RNA quality, and a NanoDrop 2000 was used to measure RNA concentration. The library was generated by multiplex PCR. Instrument used: Illumina HiSeq 4000. iRepertoire HTBI primers and Arm-PCR amplification of CDR3 regions were used to construct TCR beta libraries. PCR products were gel purified before sequencing. The authors' analysis ran thus. Gene usage analysis of CDR3 amino acid clonotypes used the 55 to 80 TRBV and some 13 TRBJ segments found across samples. COPE and FqMerger were used to merge the filtered high-quality paired reads into contigs. BLAST was used to align contigs to the IMGT TRBV, TRBD and TRBJ reference genes, and CDR3 was defined following IMGT. Any clonotype with a frequency above 0.1% was classified as a highly expanded clone. Shannon entropy served as the measure of repertoire diversity, while the Gini coefficient captured V-J evenness. A clonotype was considered public if more than one individual shared it. Clones were called with MiXCR by TCRdb after fastp trimmed the public reads at Q25, and only in-frame beta chains were retained. Entries that share a CDR3 protein sequence are merged under the most common genes and DNA. The V and J calls were determined by TCRdb, not by the authors. This sample lists 400,000 to 650,000 distinct CDR3 sequences; about 16% were detected once. Of the sample, around 25% falls within the top ten clones.

Separately, the same data were catalogued under a study of T cells in Graves' hyperthyroidism and ophthalmopathy. The second study reports: Graves' hyperthyroidism was defined as stable when no progression to ophthalmopathy occurred over 18 months of follow-up. Hyperthyroidism patients were newly diagnosed, had a disease duration of under 2 months, and were aged 18 to 65 years. Exclusion was applied to patients with uncontrolled infections, other autoimmune diseases, pregnancy or lactation. Diagnoses relied on clinical symptoms, serum thyroxine and TRAb, thyroid ultrasound and orbital computed tomography. The TCR CDR3 was subjected to a first round of RT-PCR using the HTBI primer set and the Qiagen OneStep RT-PCR kit. Most expanded thyroid clonotypes (frequency above 0.001) were also found in blood, which suggests that blood repertoires may mirror thyroid immune responses. In cross-validation, a model built on a 13 V-J signature told ophthalmopathy apart from stable hyperthyroidism with under 90% sensitivity and around 83% specificity, and in testing the same model reached 80%/75%. In validation, the model predicted progression to ophthalmopathy with about 71% sensitivity and approximately 74% specificity, a median of about 6 months before onset. A discovery cohort of about a hundred patients, roughly 40 with Graves' ophthalmopathy and approximately 57 with stable Graves' hyperthyroidism, was used to find distinguishing TCR V-J signatures. Prospective prediction of ophthalmopathy was tested in an independent validation cohort of fewer than 20 hyperthyroidism patients and 17 patients who later progressed to ophthalmopathy. The roughly 100 discovery patients were randomly split 7:3 into training and test sets. In addition, the study compared T-cell repertoires in thyroid tissue and in blood from five to seven Graves' hyperthyroidism patients. After sampling, hyperthyroidism patients received methimazole starting at 30 mg daily, and ophthalmopathy patients received high-dose intravenous methylprednisolone. Libraries were constructed in a second round of multiplex PCR, after which size selection and purification were carried out. Paired-end sequencing of the libraries was performed with 100 bp reads on an Illumina HiSeq2000. Raw data were processed with SOAPnuke, discarding reads with adapters, uncalled bases, mean Phred below 15, or no exact constant-primer or identifier match. High-quality paired reads were merged with COPE v1.2.5, and unique nucleotide sequences were defined as clonotypes. MiTCR v1.1 was used to align the clonotypes against IMGT TRBV, TRBD and TRBJ reference segments. The analysis was restricted to V-J combinations with a frequency above 0.0001, which together covered over 99% of the repertoires. The TCS score was defined as F50 (clonal expansion) divided by E x V (chaos), with BLOSUM62-based TCRdist calculated between CDR3 peptides within each V-J. Welch's t-statistics and random forest reduced roughly 500 V-J features to roughly 13, which were used in a naive Bayes classifier (R e1071). No statistical method was used to fix the sample size in advance, and group allocation was not hidden from the investigators. The paper reports TCR Vbeta CDR3 sequencing of roughly 140 peripheral blood samples: approximately 41 ophthalmopathy, about 75 hyperthyroidism and approximately 17 progressor patients.

The input for sequencing was peripheral blood mononuclear cells (PBMCs), taken at new diagnosis, from a patient treated with antithyroid drugs. The clonotype was recovered from a woman aged 35-65 years with Graves disease. Donor details come from another sample of the same person, matched by shared clones. The rearrangement combines TRBV6-2 or TRBV6-3 with TRBJ1-1, with an unclear D gene assignment. In nucleotide form, the sequence is TGTGCCAGCAGTTACACCAAAGAGGAAGCTTTCTTT. It codes for CASSYTKEEAFF.